This T cell receptor (beta chain) was identified in a study of blood T cell repertoires in COVID-19. Across the study: From the United States, Italy and Spain came samples of acute and convalescent COVID-19. T cells, B-cell-depleted T cells, or PBMCs supplied cDNA or gDNA.

TCRdb's copy holds only in-frame clones and misses some; the assay was immunoSEQ multiplex PCR. Altogether roughly 54,000 clones are present, 65% to 90% being singletons, with the ten largest covering 25% to 30%. Sequencing was performed on peripheral blood. The sequence was collected from a human donor in a cohort sampled during active COVID-19.

CDR3 nucleotide sequence: TGTGCCACCAGTGACCCGACAGCCAACTATGGCTACACCTTC. Residues: CATSDPTANYGYTF. The chain has TRBV24-1 and TRBJ1-2, with D perhaps matching TRBD1 (5 bases). The germline V gene encodes CDR1 KGHDR and CDR2 SFDVKD. This CDR3 is built from 14 residues. The V end lost 4 bases, the J end lost 2 bases, and 10 bases lay between the germline ends.